This T cell receptor beta chain appears in the sequencing data of a study of blood T cell repertoires in COVID-19 (dated by TCRdb to about 2020). Study-level background: Samples from collaborators originated in the United States, Italy and Spain and spanned both the acute and convalescent phases of COVID-19. The material from the prospective study consisted of cDNA or gDNA derived from T cells, B-cell-depleted T cells, or PBMCs. Subjects who had been exposed to COVID-19, were actively infected with it, or had recovered from it provided the deeply sampled blood TCRbeta repertoires that made up the dataset. A freely available public database, intended as a resource for researchers studying the immune response to SARS-CoV-2, is where the repertoires were released. A de-identified subject ID, COVID-19 status, age in years and sex were almost always included in the sample metadata. Samples came from the ongoing ImmuneRACE study (first 160 participants) plus 1,254 subjects from 6 global collaborators. HLA class I and class II types, where available, came from metadata supplied by the sample provider rather than from assay-based typing.

Findings and caveats that apply to the study as a whole: The quantity of clinical and demographic metadata differed by source and by participant and was supplied without curation.

Each collaborating institution followed its own protocols to collect whole blood in K2EDTA tubes. For TCRbeta analysis, collaborators shipped samples as frozen whole blood, isolated PBMCs, or DNA extracted from either of those sample types. Notes on this clone: The clone's antigen remains unknown. No qualities accompany the bases; no much larger clone lies one base away.

Trimming takes 1 base off V and 4 bases off J; junction bases not matched to a gene: 4. Including cysteine and phenylalanine, the CDR3 has 15 amino acids. CDR3 DNA only is kept here, 45 bases in frame from base 1. The germline V gene encodes CDR1 SGHRS and CDR2 YFSETQ. TCRbeta CDR3 regions were amplified from genomic DNA by means of the immunoSEQ Assay, a bias-controlled multiplex PCR. The authors' analysis ran thus. The number of nucleated cells in each sample was estimated from the amplification of reference gene primers within the assay. Sequence reads were collapsed and filtered to measure the absolute abundance of every unique TCRbeta CDR3 rearrangement. For each sample, productive Simpson clonality was calculated as the square root of Simpson's diversity index across productive rearrangements. What TCRdb holds here is the immuneACCESS table cut down to in-frame rearrangements. Part of the clones is not present; checked against another copy, under half of the missing clones reflect an unresolved V gene, and the others are unexplained. From that table come the V and J calls and clone size; the DNA was used to work out D and trimming. The sample table holds about 260,000 clones, of which about 80% were seen once. The ten largest clones capture around 1.8% of the sample.

This sequence uses TRBV5-1 and TRBJ2-1; TRBD2 matches 8 bases in the middle. The receptor was isolated from a woman over 75 with acute or convalescent COVID-19. The sample comprised peripheral blood. The nucleotide sequence is given as TGCGCCAGCAGCTTGTACCTAGCGGGTTACAATGAGCAGTTCTTC. It specifies CASSLYLAGYNEQFF.